The clone carrying this T cell receptor beta chain was seen a handful of times. The CDR3 contains 11 residues. V lost 4 bases to trimming and J lost 6 bases, with 3 bases between them. Germline CDR1 MNHEY, CDR2 SVGAGI. This sample was taken from a study of T-cell memory formation after mild COVID-19. TCRdb reanalysed the 5' RACE reads using MiXCR and keeps one entry per CDR3 protein. The data contain about 350,000 distinct CDR3 sequences, 20% to 25% of them singletons. The V call is TRBV6-5, the J call TRBJ1-4; D is uncertain. The clonotype comes from a man aged 18 to 30 who had mild COVID-19 (a few samples of this study predate the infection). Cell type and time point are not known. The specimen was PBMCs or a T cell subset sorted from them (not recorded which). The CDR3 DNA reads as TGTGCCAGCAGTTCCCATGAAAAACTGTTTTTT. Translating gives CASSSHEKLFF.